The clone carrying this TCR beta chain was seen many times. The antigen is not known. These data come from a study of T cells in Graves' hyperthyroidism and ophthalmopathy. TCR beta CDR3 sequences were amplified from RNA transcripts. Initially, a first-round RT-PCR of the TCR CDR3 employed the HTBI primer set. TCRdb redid the calling of the multiplex PCR reads with MiXCR, one entry per CDR3 protein. Found here are hundreds of thousands of distinct CDR3 sequences, about 14% of them singletons; the top ten hold 12%. Investigators excluded patients with uncontrolled infection, other autoimmune disease, pregnancy or lactation. Study-wide findings and caveats: Classification by a 13 V-J model distinguished ophthalmopathy from stable hyperthyroidism.

V lost 5 bases to trimming and J lost 1 base; unmatched junction nucleotides: 4. This CDR3 comprises 14 residues. Germline loops: CDR1 MDHEN, CDR2 SYDVKM. This sequence was found in a woman aged 50 to 60 with Graves' ophthalmopathy. The sample was blood. The chain carries TRBV28 and TRBJ2-5, with 7 positions matching TRBD1. The CDR3 sequence is CASSNRGIQETQYF. CDR3 DNA: TGTGCCAGCAGTAACAGGGGTATCCAAGAGACCCAGTACTTC.